These 28 T cell receptor beta chains were sequenced from one sample in a study of blood T cell repertoires in COVID-19 (dated by TCRdb to the early 2020s). Receptor amplification or capture employed the immunoSEQ multiplex PCR assay. This immuneACCESS table, as held by TCRdb, lists in-frame sequences with V and J called but not all clones. Of the missing ones, under half trace to an unresolved V gene in checked studies; the others have no known cause. This sample has roughly 200,000 clones in its table, and approximately 85% of those were observed once. 3% to 4% of the sample goes to the ten largest clones. The specimen was peripheral blood. The receptors here all came from a man in his sixties with acute or convalescent COVID-19.

V usage is TRBV12-2 and J usage is TRBJ1-5. TRBV12-2 counts as a pseudogene. The CDR3 extends over 16 amino acids. The CDR3 nucleotides read TGTGCAAGTCGCCCCCCCAGGCAGGAATCGGGGCAGCCCCAGCATTTT. Its protein is CASRPPRQESGQPQHF.

The chain has TRBV11-2 and TRBJ2-7; 8 bases map to TRBD1. Germline CDR1 reads SGHAT; CDR2 reads FQNNGV. Trimming removed 4 bases from V and 3 bases from J; junction bases left unmatched: 8. CDR3 size: 15 residues. The CDR3 spells CASSSDRVPNYEQYF. CDR3 bases: TGTGCCAGCAGCTCGGACAGGGTTCCCAACTACGAGCAGTACTTC.

This clone was seen only a few times. This chain uses TRBV30 with TRBJ2-2, with TRBD2 as a possible D gene (6 bases). Germline values: CDR1 GTSNPN, CDR2 SVGIG (reference sequence). The CDR3 is made up of 14 amino acids. V was clipped by 0 bases and J by 6 bases, with 11 bases between them. This CDR3 is CAWSVPGVAGELFF. The CDR3 nucleotides are TGTGCCTGGAGTGTACCGGGAGTGGCCGGGGAGCTGTTTTTT.

The rearrangement joins TRBV7-2 to TRBJ2-3; D not resolved. Between the trimmed V and J ends, which lost 3 bases and 0 bases, there was a span of 7 bases. This CDR3 is built from 14 residues. In germline, CDR1 is SGHTA, CDR2 FQGNSA. CDR3 coding DNA: TGTGCCAGCAGCTTCACCGGTAGCACAGATACGCAGTATTTT. This encodes CASSFTGSTDTQYF.

The chain is built from TRBV13 and TRBJ2-2; 8 bases line up with TRBD2. The trim removed 5 bases at V and 4 bases at J, leaving 9 bases unmatched. Per the germline V gene, CDR1 is PRHDT and CDR2 is FYEKMQ (reference sequence). The CDR3 is made up of 16 amino acids. This chain's CDR3 is CASSPKGTSFTGELFF. The CDR3 bases are TGTGCCAGCAGCCCGAAAGGGACTAGTTTCACCGGGGAGCTGTTTTTT.

V gene TRBV6-5 combines with J gene TRBJ2-3; no definite D call. Germline-derived CDR1 and CDR2 are MNHEY and SVGAGI. V dropped 2 bases and J dropped 3 bases, with 15 bases sitting between them. CDR3 length: 16 amino acids. DNA for the CDR3: TGTGCCAGCAGTTACGCAGCTAGTCCTCTGACAGATACGCAGTATTTT. It is translated as CASSYAASPLTDTQYF.

The chain has TRBV18 and TRBJ2-5, with 10 positions matching TRBD1. This CDR3 is built from 17 residues. V lost 0 bases to trimming and J lost 4 bases; unmatched junction nucleotides: 8. The germline CDR1 and CDR2 sequences are KGHSH and LQKENI. This CDR3 reads CASSPPLMGTGVETQYF. CDR3 DNA: TGTGCCAGCTCACCACCTTTGATGGGGACAGGGGTAGAGACCCAGTACTTC.

The chain couples TRBV29-1 to TRBJ2-7; 7 positions agree with TRBD2. The germline V gene encodes CDR1 SQVTM and CDR2 ANQGSEA. With V trimmed by 5 bases and J by 1 base, 5 bases remained unmatched. The length of the CDR3 is 13 residues. CDR3 sequence (DNA): TGCAGCGTTCTAGCGGCTGATTCCTACGAGCAGTACTTC. The encoded protein is CSVLAADSYEQYF.

The chain couples TRBV9 to TRBJ2-1; 7 bases are shared with TRBD1. The CDR3 sequence is 15 residues long. Germline V lookup: CDR1 SGDLS, CDR2 YYNGEE. V shed 0 bases, J shed 2 bases, and the junction held 2 bases outside the gene matches. The CDR3 sequence: CASSVDRGTYNEQFF. The CDR3, as DNA: TGTGCCAGCAGCGTAGACAGGGGAACCTACAATGAGCAGTTCTTC.

V usage is TRBV5-1 and J usage is TRBJ1-2, with 7 bases aligning to TRBD1. The CDR3 runs 15 residues. CDR1 SGHRS and CDR2 YFSETQ come from the germline V gene. With V trimmed by 3 bases and J by 6 bases, 11 bases remained unmatched. Here the CDR3 reads CASSSDSQGSNGYTF. CDR3 nucleotide sequence: TGCGCCAGCAGCTCCGACTCACAGGGGTCGAATGGCTACACCTTC.

The chain is built from TRBV19 and TRBJ2-3, with D possibly matching TRBD2 (7 bases). The V gene lost 4 bases and the J gene lost 6 bases, with 17 bases spanning the gap. Germline-derived CDR1 and CDR2 are LNHDA and SQIVND (reference sequence). The length of the CDR3 is 15 residues. CDR3 sequence reads: CASSTEGGAQDTQYF. CDR3 sequence (DNA): TGTGCCAGTAGTACAGAGGGGGGGGCGCAGGATACGCAGTATTTT.

This chain links TRBV9 with TRBJ2-7, with D tentatively TRBD2 (6 bases). The germline V gene has CDR1 SGDLS and CDR2 YYNGEE. CDR3 length: 14 amino acids. V lost 3 bases and J lost 1, with 11 bases in between. CDR3 bases: TGTGCCAGCAGCGGGGTACGGGAGTCCTACGAGCAGTACTTC. Encoded protein: CASSGVRESYEQYF.

The chain combines TRBV15 with TRBJ2-3, with D perhaps matching TRBD1 (6 bases). Germline V gene lookup returns CDR1 LNHNV and CDR2 YYDKDF (reference sequence). Deletions cut 0 bases from V and 14 bases from J, with 15 bases between. The CDR3 totals 13 residues. The CDR3 DNA sequence: TGTGCCACCAGCAGAGATGGGGGCGAGGAGCCGTATTTT. Amino acids: CATSRDGGEEPYF.

The count of this clone is one. The chain combines TRBV4-3 with TRBJ1-5; D is unclear. V was cut by 0 bases and J by 4 bases, with 10 bases left in between. Looked up from germline, CDR1 is LGHNA and CDR2 is YSLEER. The CDR3 spans 15 residues. CDR3 DNA sequence: TGCGCCAGCAGCCAAGATTTGGCCCCGAATCAGCCCCAGCATTTT. It encodes CASSQDLAPNQPQHF.

The chain is built from TRBV27 and TRBJ2-5, with a weak D call TRBD2 (5 bases). The CDR3 length is 14 residues. V lost 3 bases, J lost 2 bases, and 10 bases lay in between. Germline values: CDR1 MNHEY, CDR2 SMNVEV (reference sequence). The CDR3 here is CASSFGVLQETQYF. The CDR3 DNA is TGTGCCAGCAGTTTCGGGGTCCTTCAAGAGACCCAGTACTTC.

The chain links TRBV27 to TRBJ2-1; 8 nucleotides align to TRBD1. The J segment lost 6 bases and the V segment lost 4 bases, leaving 5 bases of the junction unmatched. The CDR3 totals 14 residues. Looked up from germline, CDR1 is MNHEY and CDR2 is SMNVEV (reference sequence). The CDR3 reads CASSSDRGPNEQFF. Here the CDR3 DNA reads TGTGCCAGCAGTTCAGACAGGGGCCCCAATGAGCAGTTCTTC.

The chain combines TRBV3-1 (or the pseudogene TRBV3-2) with TRBJ2-7, with 9 bases aligning to TRBD2. V was pared by 3 bases and J by 2 bases, with 5 bases of the junction left unmatched. This CDR3 spans 15 amino acids. Germline V lookup: CDR1 LGHDT, CDR2 YNNKEL (reference sequence). CDR3 loop: CASSHGSGSAYEQYF. The CDR3, as DNA: TGTGCCAGCAGCCACGGTAGCGGGAGTGCCTACGAGCAGTACTTC.

The chain is built from TRBV27 and TRBJ2-7; 7 bases fit TRBD2. The germline gives CDR1 MNHEY, CDR2 SMNVEV (reference sequence). Unmatched junction bases numbered 7, after V lost 1 base and J lost 1 base. CDR3 length equals 16 residues. CDR3 region: CASSLFLAASSYEQYF. The CDR3, as DNA: TGTGCCAGCAGTTTATTTCTAGCGGCTTCGTCCTACGAGCAGTACTTC.

The genes are TRBV7-3 and TRBJ2-5; 9 bases are shared with TRBD2. Germline V lookup: CDR1 SGHTA, CDR2 FQGTGA. V lost 1 base to trimming and J lost 4 bases; unmatched junction nucleotides: 7. The CDR3 contains 16 residues. The CDR3 reads CASSLKGSGRRETQYF. CDR3 nucleotide sequence: TGTGCCAGCAGCTTAAAAGGTAGCGGGAGAAGAGAGACCCAGTACTTC.

The V gene is TRBV4-2, the J gene TRBJ2-1; the match to TRBD2 covers 15 bases. This CDR3 comprises 18 residues. Trimming at V came to 4 bases and at J to 7 bases, leaving 11 bases not matched to a gene. Per germline, CDR1 LGHNA and CDR2 YNFKEQ. CDR3 nucleotides: TGTGCCAGCAGCCCACCCGGACTAGCGGGAGGGCCGGGGAATGAGCAGTTCTTC. This encodes CASSPPGLAGGPGNEQFF.

The rearrangement joins TRBV4-1 to TRBJ2-7; TRBD1 aligns across 7 bases. Trimming cost V 2 bases and J 5 bases; bases outside gene matches: 6. There are 14 residues in the CDR3. Germline loops: CDR1 MGHRA, CDR2 YSYEKL. The CDR3 region is CASSQFTGAHEQYF. CDR3 DNA: TGCGCCAGCAGCCAATTTACAGGGGCCCACGAGCAGTACTTC.

The chain has TRBV9 and TRBJ2-7; tentatively, D is TRBD2 (5 bases). CDR1 SGDLS and CDR2 YYNGEE come from the germline V gene. Trimming removed 3 bases from V and 3 bases from J, with 10 bases in between. The CDR3 spans 13 residues. The CDR3 here is CASSALEGYEQYF. The CDR3 region has the DNA TGTGCCAGCAGCGCCTTAGAGGGCTACGAGCAGTACTTC.

The chain joins TRBV19 to TRBJ2-2; 7 positions agree with TRBD1. CDR3 size: 14 residues. CDR1 is LNHDA and CDR2 is SQIVND in the germline V gene (reference sequence). With 4 bases clipped from V and 2 bases from J, the junction kept 1 base outside the gene matches. CDR3: CASSRQGNTGELFF. The CDR3 nucleotides read TGTGCCAGTAGTAGACAGGGTAACACCGGGGAGCTGTTTTTT.

The rearrangement uses TRBV7-2 and TRBJ2-1; TRBD1 agrees at 7 bases. V dropped 5 bases and J dropped 8; count of bases not matched to a gene: 6. CDR3 length: 13 amino acids. Germline V gene sequence: CDR1 SGHTA, CDR2 FQGNSA. In nucleotides, the CDR3 is TGTGCCAGCAGCCTCCGCCAGGGGGATGAGCAGTTCTTC. Translation gives CASSLRQGDEQFF.

The chain uses TRBV10-3 and TRBJ1-2, with TRBD1 as a possible D gene (5 bases). This CDR3 has 15 residues. The V gene's germline CDR1 is ENHRY and CDR2 SYGVKD. V lost 8 bases, J lost 4 bases, and 20 bases lay in between. The CDR3 nucleotides are TGTGCCATCGGGGGTACTCTAACGGGAGCCTATGGCTACACCTTC. It encodes CAIGGTLTGAYGYTF.

With regard to this clone: Other nucleotide sequences in the sample specify the same CDR3. The chain has TRBV6-5 and TRBJ1-1, with a tentative D call TRBD1 (6 bases). Trimming took off 5 bases at V and 5 bases at J, with 15 bases between the two ends. The CDR3 runs to 14 residues. The germline V gene encodes CDR1 MNHEY and CDR2 SVGAGI. CDR3 in DNA: TGTGCCAGCAGTAGTCAGGGGAGTGGGACTGAAGCTTTCTTT. The encoded protein is CASSSQGSGTEAFF.

The chain combines TRBV6-5 with TRBJ1-1, with a possible D match to TRBD1 (6 bases). V gave up 4 bases and J gave up 1 base, with 7 bases separating them. This CDR3 spans 13 amino acids. The germline CDR1 and CDR2 sequences are MNHEY and SVGAGI. CDR3 region: CASSLGQNTEAFF. Here the CDR3 DNA reads TGTGCCAGCAGTTTGGGACAGAACACTGAAGCTTTCTTT.

The chain links TRBV29-1 to TRBJ2-7; possible D gene TRBD2, 5 bases. There are 15 residues in the CDR3. Germline V gene sequence: CDR1 SQVTM, CDR2 ANQGSEA. Trimming shortened V by 0 bases and J by 4 bases, and 16 bases separated the two germline ends. As DNA, the CDR3 is TGCAGCGTTGAAGATCCGGACGGAGGAGAATACGAGCAGTACTTC. As protein: CSVEDPDGGEYEQYF.